These T cell receptor beta chains were read from a single sample in a study of OX40 agonist ivuxolimab in advanced cancers. Sequencing used immunoSEQ multiplex PCR; TCRdb keeps in-frame clones, though not all of them. The sample contains over 45,000 clones, about 79% of which appear only once. The sequencing here drew on CD4+ or CD8+ T cells sorted from blood, taken in a trial of the OX40 agonist ivuxolimab. Receptors were obtained from an adult with an advanced solid tumor such as melanoma, head and neck, liver or kidney cancer. Both conserved end residues are part of each CDR3. Each record gives: J gene, clone size, V gene, D gene, CDR3 protein, CDR3 DNA. D genes are given only for firm matches. Clone size is stated in some rows and not others, as once, few, many or a class when expanded.

j_gene: TRBJ2-7; abundance: -; v_gene: TRBV11-3; d_gene: -; CDR3aa: CASSLRRQVSYEQYF; CDR3nt: TGTGCCAGCAGCTTAAGGCGACAGGTCTCCTACGAGCAGTACTTC
j_gene: TRBJ1-2; abundance: -; v_gene: TRBV11-2; d_gene: -; CDR3aa: CASRMAGGSGYGYTF; CDR3nt: TGTGCCAGCAGGATGGCGGGGGGAAGCGGCTATGGCTACACCTTC
j_gene: TRBJ2-1; abundance: -; v_gene: TRBV30; d_gene: TRBD1; CDR3aa: CAWQRQGNEQFF; CDR3nt: TGTGCCTGGCAAAGACAGGGGAATGAGCAGTTCTTC
j_gene: TRBJ2-7; abundance: -; v_gene: TRBV2; d_gene: TRBD1; CDR3aa: CASGRDRAYEQYF; CDR3nt: TGTGCCAGCGGGCGGGACAGGGCCTACGAGCAGTACTTC
j_gene: TRBJ1-3; abundance: -; v_gene: TRBV9; d_gene: -; CDR3aa: CASSTTWENTIYF; CDR3nt: TGTGCCAGCAGCACAACATGGGAAAACACCATATATTTT
j_gene: TRBJ2-1; abundance: -; v_gene: TRBV18; d_gene: TRBD1; CDR3aa: CASSPPGQGSWEQFF; CDR3nt: TGTGCCAGCTCACCACCGGGACAGGGGTCATGGGAGCAGTTCTTC
j_gene: TRBJ2-3; abundance: -; v_gene: TRBV11-2; d_gene: -; CDR3aa: CASSPLTADTQYF; CDR3nt: TGTGCCAGCAGCCCCCTGACAGCAGATACGCAGTATTTT
j_gene: TRBJ2-6; abundance: -; v_gene: TRBV11-2; d_gene: -; CDR3aa: CASSLAISGANVLTF; CDR3nt: TGTGCCAGCAGCTTAGCTATCTCTGGGGCCAACGTCCTGACTTTC
j_gene: TRBJ1-1; abundance: -; v_gene: TRBV6-5; d_gene: -; CDR3aa: CASSRTDLTEAFF; CDR3nt: TGTGCCAGCAGTCGGACGGACCTCACTGAAGCTTTCTTT
j_gene: TRBJ1-1; abundance: -; v_gene: TRBV11-2; d_gene: -; CDR3aa: CASSLLSGGMNTEAFF; CDR3nt: TGTGCCAGCAGCCTACTTTCGGGGGGGATGAACACTGAAGCTTTCTTT
j_gene: TRBJ1-4; abundance: -; v_gene: TRBV5-1; d_gene: -; CDR3aa: CASSLSGARNEKLFF; CDR3nt: TGCGCCAGCAGCTTGTCGGGGGCGCGGAATGAAAAACTGTTTTTT
j_gene: TRBJ2-1; abundance: -; v_gene: TRBV29-1; d_gene: -; CDR3aa: CSVGHVANEQFF; CDR3nt: TGCAGCGTTGGCCACGTAGCCAATGAGCAGTTCTTC
j_gene: TRBJ2-7; abundance: -; v_gene: TRBV2; d_gene: TRBD1; CDR3aa: CASSEDRAIGYEQYF; CDR3nt: TGTGCCAGCAGTGAGGACAGGGCGATCGGCTACGAGCAGTACTTC
j_gene: TRBJ1-6; abundance: few; v_gene: TRBV10-1; d_gene: TRBD1; CDR3aa: CASSELPGQNSPLHF; CDR3nt: TGCGCCAGCAGTGAGTTACCGGGACAGAATTCACCCCTCCACTTT
j_gene: TRBJ2-2; abundance: few; v_gene: TRBV9; d_gene: TRBD2; CDR3aa: CASSSRDYLNTGELFF; CDR3nt: TGTGCCAGCAGCTCCCGGGACTACCTGAACACCGGGGAGCTGTTTTTT
j_gene: TRBJ2-7; abundance: -; v_gene: TRBV15; d_gene: TRBD1; CDR3aa: CATSRRDSPNYEQYF; CDR3nt: TGTGCCACCAGCAGAAGGGACAGCCCCAACTACGAGCAGTACTTC
j_gene: TRBJ2-3; abundance: -; v_gene: TRBV5-1; d_gene: TRBD1; CDR3aa: CASSFTGGTDTQYF; CDR3nt: TGCGCCAGCAGCTTTACAGGGGGCACAGATACGCAGTATTTT
j_gene: TRBJ2-5; abundance: once; v_gene: TRBV11-2; d_gene: TRBD2; CDR3aa: CASSAQLAGGPFLETQYF; CDR3nt: TGTGCCAGCAGTGCCCAACTAGCGGGAGGGCCCTTTCTAGAGACCCAGTACTTC
j_gene: TRBJ1-5; abundance: -; v_gene: TRBV6-5; d_gene: -; CDR3aa: CASSYSARGNNQPQHF; CDR3nt: TGTGCCAGCAGTTACTCGGCCAGGGGTAACAATCAGCCCCAGCATTTT
j_gene: TRBJ2-1; abundance: -; v_gene: TRBV7-9; d_gene: -; CDR3aa: CASSPRAASYNEQFF; CDR3nt: TGTGCCAGCAGCCCTAGGGCAGCCTCCTACAATGAGCAGTTCTTC
j_gene: TRBJ2-3; abundance: -; v_gene: TRBV18; d_gene: -; CDR3aa: CASSPRTLTDTQYF; CDR3nt: TGTGCCAGCTCACCACGGACTCTAACAGATACGCAGTATTTT
j_gene: TRBJ2-1; abundance: -; v_gene: TRBV5-1; d_gene: TRBD2; CDR3aa: CASSPATSGGAHEQFF; CDR3nt: TGCGCCAGCAGCCCAGCGACTAGCGGGGGGGCGCATGAGCAGTTCTTC
j_gene: TRBJ2-1; abundance: -; v_gene: TRBV6-5; d_gene: TRBD1; CDR3aa: CACARGLNEQFF; CDR3nt: TGTGCCTGCGCCAGGGGGCTAAATGAGCAGTTCTTC
j_gene: TRBJ2-1; abundance: -; v_gene: TRBV11-2; d_gene: -; CDR3aa: CASSLDFYNEQFF; CDR3nt: TGTGCCAGCAGCTTGGACTTCTACAATGAGCAGTTCTTC